Included here is one T cell receptor beta chain sequence, with context. Its target is not known. The repertoire was sequenced with immunoSEQ multiplex PCR; TCRdb's copy has only in-frame clones and lacks some. The sample contains about 97,000 clones, 70% to 90% of which appear only once. These data belong to a study of T cell responses to AZD1222 COVID-19 vaccine. Study-wide results and caveats: Once two AZD1222 doses were given, Spike-specific TCR breadth and depth went up. Baseline seropositivity occurred in only six AZD1222 recipients.

The CDR3 is made up of 15 amino acids. Germline V CDR1 and CDR2: SGHTS, YDEGEE. Trimming pared 0 bases from V and 0 bases from J, leaving 8 bases between. The specimen comprised peripheral blood, sampled on day 0 of AZD1222 vaccination. The chain carries TRBV5-8 and TRBJ2-3, with a possible D match to TRBD1 (6 bases). This clonotype was obtained from an adult in good health. As DNA, the CDR3 is TGTGCCAGCAGCTTGGTACAGGGAAGCACAGATACGCAGTATTTT. Encoded protein: CASSLVQGSTDTQYF.